Shown below are 16 T cell receptor beta chains from a single sample sequenced in a study of blood T cell repertoires in COVID-19 (dated by TCRdb to about 2020). The library relied on the immunoSEQ multiplex PCR assay. Held by TCRdb, this immuneACCESS table contains in-frame sequences only and omits some clones. Under half of the omission traces to an unresolved V gene where checked; the cause of the rest is unknown. The table for this sample lists about 91,000 clones; roughly four fifths of them were counted only once. The ten largest make up under 7.5% of the sample. The sequencing input was peripheral blood. Every receptor here comes from a man aged 50 to 59 with active or convalescent COVID-19.

Details on this clone: The same CDR3 can be traced to other DNA sequences in this sample. The rearrangement links TRBV29-1 to TRBJ1-2; TRBD1 matches at 8 bases. This CDR3 contains 13 residues. J was trimmed by 3 bases and V by 7 bases; bases with no gene match: 7. CDR1 and CDR2 from the germline V gene are SQVTM and ANQGSEA. The CDR3 DNA follows: TGCAGCGCGCGGACAGGGTTGTACTATGGCTACACCTTC. This codes for CSARTGLYYGYTF. Supplemented by reference TRBV29-1 and TRBJ1-2, the full variable domain reads SAVISQKPSRDICQRGTSLTIQCQVDSQVTMMFWYRQQPGQSLTLIATANQGSEATYESGFVIDKFPISRPNLTFSTLTVSNMSPEDSSIYLCSARTGLYYGYTFGSGTRLTVV.

The rearrangement links TRBV11-2 to TRBJ1-4, with 10 bases lining up with TRBD1. This CDR3 is 19 amino acids long. V lost 5 bases to trimming and J lost 2 bases; unmatched junction nucleotides: 14. Germline CDR1 reads SGHAT; CDR2 reads FQNNGV. For the CDR3, the DNA is TGTGCCAGCAGCCAGCAGCTTCAGACAGGGGGCTGGACTAATGAAAAACTGTTTTTT. Translating it yields CASSQQLQTGGWTNEKLFF.

This clone was counted between two and nine times. This sample also contains other DNA sequences that code for the same CDR3. The rearrangement uses TRBV27 and TRBJ2-7, with 14 bases that match TRBD2. Per the germline V gene, CDR1 is MNHEY and CDR2 is SMNVEV (reference sequence). V lost 3 bases to trimming and J lost 6 bases; unmatched junction nucleotides: 7. CDR3 length: 16 residues. As DNA, the CDR3 is TGTGCCAGCAGTTTTTCAGGGACTAGCGGGGGCGGCGAGCAGTACGTC. Protein sequence: CASSFSGTSGGGEQYV.

This clone was found a few times. The rearrangement links TRBV7-6 to TRBJ1-4; D unclear. The ends were cut back, 7 bases at V and 3 bases at J, with 15 bases in the middle. CDR1 and CDR2 from the germline V gene are SGHVS and FNYEAQ. This CDR3 region has 15 residues. CDR3 in DNA: TGTGCCAGCACCAGACGGGAGGGCTCTAATGAAAAACTGTTTTTT. This gives the protein CASTRREGSNEKLFF.

V is TRBV19 and J is TRBJ1-2, with D uncertain. Looked up from germline, CDR1 is LNHDA and CDR2 is SQIVND (reference sequence). The CDR3 consists of 15 residues. V was shortened by 1 base and J by 0 bases, with 9 bases between the two germline ends. DNA of the CDR3: TGTGCCAGTAGTATAGGTCAGATAACTAACTATGGCTACACCTTC. Translating gives CASSIGQITNYGYTF.

J is TRBJ2-1 and V is TRBV19; the match to TRBD1 covers 10 bases. Losses at the gene ends were 6 bases for V and 2 bases for J; bases not matched to a gene: 1. The length of the CDR3 is 14 residues. Germline CDR1 and CDR2: LNHDA and SQIVND (reference sequence). The CDR3 sequence: CASRTGGAYNEQFF. CDR3 DNA: TGTGCCAGTAGGACAGGGGGCGCCTACAATGAGCAGTTCTTC.

The V and J genes are TRBV6-5 and TRBJ2-3, with 11 bases lining up with TRBD1. V was clipped by 8 bases and J by 4 bases; unmatched bases: 5. CDR1 is MNHEY and CDR2 is SVGAGI in the germline V gene. The CDR3 runs to 14 residues. CDR3 in DNA: TGTGCCAGCGCGTTGGGACAGGGGGCAGATACGCAGTATTTT. Amino acid sequence: CASALGQGADTQYF.

The rearrangement links TRBV14 to TRBJ2-1; weak D call: TRBD2 (6 bases). CDR3 length equals 14 residues. V lost 4 bases to trimming and J lost 2 bases, with 9 bases between them. The germline CDR1 and CDR2 sequences are SGHDN and FVKESK. DNA of the CDR3: TGTGCCAGCAGCCGGGACTCAACCTACAATGAGCAGTTCTTC. This codes for CASSRDSTYNEQFF.

This clone was seen a few times. The chain joins TRBV6-4 to TRBJ2-2; D is unresolved. Germline assignment: CDR1 MRHNA and CDR2 SNTAGT. V was shortened by 7 bases and J by 3 bases, with 12 bases between the two germline ends. The CDR3 extends over 14 amino acids. CDR3 loop: CASTQFSDTGELFF. CDR3 sequence (DNA): TGTGCCAGCACTCAGTTTTCCGACACCGGGGAGCTGTTTTTT.

This clone showed up just a few times. This rearrangement joins TRBV5-3 to TRBJ1-1; 7 bases map to TRBD1. Being an ORF, TRBV5-3 has a function that is uncertain. The CDR3 consists of 16 residues. V lost 1 base to trimming and J lost 7 bases; unmatched junction nucleotides: 13. The CDR3 coding sequence is TGTGCCAGAAGCTTGAGTCCACTAACAGGGGAAGGTGAAGCTTTCTTT. Translated, it gives CARSLSPLTGEGEAFF.

V usage is TRBV10-3 and J usage is TRBJ2-1; 8 bases are a match to TRBD2. The length of the CDR3 is 16 residues. The germline CDR1 and CDR2 sequences are ENHRY and SYGVKD. V dropped 5 bases and J dropped 0; count of bases not matched to a gene: 6. The CDR3: CAISSGGPSSYNEQFF. Written as DNA, the CDR3 is TGTGCCATCAGTAGCGGGGGTCCCAGCTCCTACAATGAGCAGTTCTTC.

The chain uses TRBV19 and TRBJ1-5; D unresolved. V shed 4 bases and J shed 0 bases, with 7 bases lying between them. The V gene's germline CDR1 is LNHDA and CDR2 SQIVND (reference sequence). The CDR3 runs 14 residues. The DNA for the CDR3 is TGTGCCAGTAGTAGCGGGGATAGCAATCAGCCCCAGCATTTT. Encoded protein: CASSSGDSNQPQHF. The whole variable domain, filled in from reference TRBV19 and TRBJ1-5, reads DGGITQSPKYLFRKEGQNVTLSCEQNLNHDAMYWYRQDPGQGLRLIYYSQIVNDFQKGDIAEGYSVSREKKESFPLTVTSAQKNPTAFYLCASSSGDSNQPQHFGDGTRLSIL.

The chain links TRBV12-3 or TRBV12-4 to TRBJ2-7; perhaps TRBD1 as D (6 bases). The CDR3 spans 13 residues. Between the trimmed V and J ends, which lost 5 bases and 0 bases, there was a span of 8 bases. The CDR3 nucleotides read TGTGCCAGCAGTCGGGACACCTCCTACGAGCAGTACTTC. It translates to CASSRDTSYEQYF.

DNA for the CDR3: TGTGCCAGCAGTTTCCAGGAGGAGACGAACACCGGGGAGCTGTTTTTT. Protein sequence: CASSFQEETNTGELFF. J is TRBJ2-2 and V is TRBV27, with D maybe TRBD2 (5 bases). The V end was cut by 3 bases, the J end by 0 bases, with 11 bases between. Germline CDR1 MNHEY, CDR2 SMNVEV (reference sequence). This CDR3 region has 16 residues.

CDR3 protein: CASSLSRFGSGANVLTF. The DNA for the CDR3 is TGTGCCAGCAGCCTAAGTCGGTTCGGCTCTGGGGCCAACGTCCTGACTTTC. The chain couples TRBV5-4 to TRBJ2-6; no firm D call. Trimming took off 4 bases at V and 0 bases at J, with 14 bases between the two ends. The CDR3 contains 17 residues. In germline, CDR1 is SGHNT, CDR2 YYREEE (reference sequence).

The chain recombines TRBV24-1 with TRBJ2-7, with 8 bases lining up with TRBD1. There are 14 residues in the CDR3. The ends lost 4 bases at V and 6 bases at J; junction bases unmatched: 7. Germline V gives CDR1 KGHDR, CDR2 SFDVKD. The CDR3: CATSDATGVGEQYF. The CDR3 DNA reads TGTGCCACCAGTGACGCGACAGGGGTTGGCGAGCAGTACTTC.